This TCR beta chain emerged from a study of early T cells in non-severe SARS-CoV-2 infection. About the research overall: Sequencing of bulk RNA from unsorted whole blood was done, without chain pairing.

Germline CDR1 reads MNHNS; CDR2 reads SASEGT. The CDR3 is made up of 14 amino acids. Trimming removed 2 bases from V and 2 bases from J, with 7 bases in between. Each cDNA molecule carried a unique molecular identifier. TCRdb recomputed calls from the 5' RACE reads with MiXCR, one row per CDR3 protein. The sample holds about 35,000 distinct CDR3 sequences, about 3.8% seen once. Study-wide results and limits: Clonotype matching in VDJdb favored anti-spike CD8 responses and did not capture private and CD4 specificities.

The table lists this clonotype with many counts. Its antigen is currently unknown. Specimen: whole blood. This TCR was recovered from an adult who was a healthcare worker with PCR-confirmed SARS-CoV-2 infection or an uninfected control (not recorded which). The rearrangement links TRBV6-1 to TRBJ2-1; D not certain. CDR3 bases: TGTGCCAGCAGTGAATGGAGCACCTACAATGAGCAGTTCTTC. Amino acid sequence: CASSEWSTYNEQFF.